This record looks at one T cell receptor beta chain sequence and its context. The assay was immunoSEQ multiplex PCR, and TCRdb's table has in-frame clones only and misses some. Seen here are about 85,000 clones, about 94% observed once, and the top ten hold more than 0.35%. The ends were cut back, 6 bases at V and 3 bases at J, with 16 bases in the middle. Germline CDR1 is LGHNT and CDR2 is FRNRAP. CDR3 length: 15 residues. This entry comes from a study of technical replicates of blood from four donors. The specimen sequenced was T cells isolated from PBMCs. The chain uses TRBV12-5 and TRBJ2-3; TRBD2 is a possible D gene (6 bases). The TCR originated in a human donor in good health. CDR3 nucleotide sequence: TGTGCTAGTGGGCCCCCCGGGAGAGGGACAGATACGCAGTATTTT. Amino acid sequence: CASGPPGRGTDTQYF.